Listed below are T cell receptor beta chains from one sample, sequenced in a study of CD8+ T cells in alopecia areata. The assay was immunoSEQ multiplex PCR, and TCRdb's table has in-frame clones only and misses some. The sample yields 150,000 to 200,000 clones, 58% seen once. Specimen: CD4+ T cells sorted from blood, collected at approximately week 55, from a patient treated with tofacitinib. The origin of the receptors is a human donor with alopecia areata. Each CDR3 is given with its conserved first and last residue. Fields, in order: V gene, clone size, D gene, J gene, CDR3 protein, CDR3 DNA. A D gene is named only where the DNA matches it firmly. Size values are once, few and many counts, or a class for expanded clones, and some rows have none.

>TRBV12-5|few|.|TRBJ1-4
CASGSRTGNEKLFF
TGTGCTAGTGGTTCGCGGACTGGCAATGAAAAACTGTTTTTT
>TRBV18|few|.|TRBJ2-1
CASSPPVSDEQFF
TGTGCCAGCTCACCACCGGTATCTGATGAGCAGTTCTTC
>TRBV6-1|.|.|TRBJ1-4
CATKEGPDEKLFF
TGTGCCACCAAGGAGGGTCCCGATGAAAAACTGTTTTTT
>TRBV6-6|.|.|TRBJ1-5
CATNDRSNQPQHF
TGTGCCACAAACGACAGAAGCAATCAGCCCCAGCATTTT
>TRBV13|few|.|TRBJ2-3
CASSLGNGFTDTQYF
TGTGCCAGCAGCTTAGGTAATGGTTTCACAGATACGCAGTATTTT
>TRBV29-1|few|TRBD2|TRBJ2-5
CSVGSGGETQYF
TGCAGCGTTGGTAGCGGGGGGGAGACCCAGTACTTC
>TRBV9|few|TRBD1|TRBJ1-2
CASSARGQGANYGYTF
TGTGCCAGCAGCGCTAGAGGACAGGGGGCTAACTATGGCTACACCTTC
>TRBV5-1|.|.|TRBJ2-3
CASSQEISTDTQYF
TGCGCCAGCAGCCAAGAAATTAGCACAGATACGCAGTATTTT
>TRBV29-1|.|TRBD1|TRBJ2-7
CSVGQPYEQYF
TGCAGCGTGGGACAGCCCTACGAGCAGTACTTC
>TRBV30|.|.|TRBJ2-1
CAWSPGAQEFF
TGTGCCTGGAGTCCGGGAGCCCAGGAGTTCTTC
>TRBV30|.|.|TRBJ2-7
CAWSVFGATYEQYF
TGTGCCTGGAGTGTTTTCGGGGCCACCTACGAGCAGTACTTC
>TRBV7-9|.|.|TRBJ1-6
CASSLGGTIRVSPLHF
TGTGCCAGCAGCTTAGGAGGGACAATCAGGGTTTCACCCCTCCACTTT
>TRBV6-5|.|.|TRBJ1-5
CASSYSGGFSNQPQHF
TGTGCCAGCAGTTACTCGGGAGGGTTTAGCAATCAGCCCCAGCATTTT
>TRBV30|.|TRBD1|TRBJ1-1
CAWSLSGGRTEAFF
TGTGCCTGGAGTCTATCAGGGGGTCGGACTGAAGCTTTCTTT
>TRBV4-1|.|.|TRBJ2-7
CASGGGGLEQYF
TGCGCCAGCGGCGGAGGAGGGCTCGAGCAGTACTTC
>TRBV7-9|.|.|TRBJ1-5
CASSPDGTAFPPQHF
TGTGCCAGCAGCCCCGACGGGACGGCTTTTCCGCCCCAGCATTTT
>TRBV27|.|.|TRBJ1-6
CASSAAIADSPLHF
TGTGCCAGCAGCGCGGCCATCGCGGATTCACCCCTCCACTTT
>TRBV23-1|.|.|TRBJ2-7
CAEPDIQGGYEQYF
TGCGCCGAACCCGATATACAGGGAGGCTACGAGCAGTACTTC
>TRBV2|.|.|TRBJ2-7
CASSGAGPVTEQYF
TGTGCCAGCAGTGGAGCCGGCCCGGTCACCGAGCAGTACTTC
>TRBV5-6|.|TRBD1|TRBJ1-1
CASSPTTGGTEAFF
TGTGCCAGCAGCCCCACAACAGGGGGGACTGAAGCTTTCTTT
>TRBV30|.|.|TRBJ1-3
CAWSPGPFGNTIYF
TGTGCCTGGAGCCCTGGCCCCTTTGGAAACACCATATATTTT
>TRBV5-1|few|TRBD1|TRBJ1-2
CASSSPDRGDYGYTF
TGCGCCAGCAGCTCTCCGGACAGGGGAGACTATGGCTACACCTTC
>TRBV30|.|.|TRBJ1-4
CAWSARAEKLFF
TGTGCCTGGAGTGCCCGAGCCGAAAAACTGTTTTTT
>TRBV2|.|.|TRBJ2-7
CASSEFRTASSYEQYF
TGTGCCAGCAGTGAATTTCGGACGGCAAGCTCCTACGAGCAGTACTTC
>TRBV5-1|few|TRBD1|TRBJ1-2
CATRISHRGLYGYTF
TGCGCCACGAGGATCTCACACAGGGGGCTGTATGGCTACACCTTC
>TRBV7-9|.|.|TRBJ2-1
CASSLAKSSFREQFF
TGTGCCAGCAGCTTAGCGAAGAGCAGTTTCAGAGAGCAGTTCTTC
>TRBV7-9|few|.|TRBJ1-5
CASSMGGIHQPQHF
TGTGCCAGCAGCATGGGCGGAATTCATCAGCCCCAGCATTTT
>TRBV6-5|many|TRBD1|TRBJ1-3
CASSYNRGPGNTIYF
TGTGCCAGCAGTTACAACAGGGGGCCTGGAAACACCATATATTTT
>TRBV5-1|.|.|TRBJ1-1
CASSLAGMGNTEAFF
TGCGCCAGCAGCTTGGCGGGGATGGGGAACACTGAAGCTTTCTTT
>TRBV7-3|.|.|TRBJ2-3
CASSRLGTDTQYF
TGTGCCAGCAGCCGCCTCGGCACAGATACGCAGTATTTT
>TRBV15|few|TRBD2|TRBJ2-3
CATSKALAGDTDTQYF
TGTGCCACCAGCAAGGCTTTAGCGGGGGACACAGATACGCAGTATTTT
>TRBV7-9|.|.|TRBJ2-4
CASSLSFGGIAKNIQYF
TGTGCCAGCAGCTTATCATTCGGGGGTATAGCCAAAAACATTCAGTACTTC
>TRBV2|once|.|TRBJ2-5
CASSEDGVPQYF
TGTGCCAGCAGTGAAGATGGGGTCCCTCAGTACTTC
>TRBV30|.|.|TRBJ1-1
CAWSAGGITEAFF
TGTGCCTGGAGTGCGGGGGGCATCACTGAAGCTTTCTTT
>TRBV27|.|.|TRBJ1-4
CAASEGEGEKLFF
TGTGCCGCCTCAGAGGGGGAGGGCGAAAAACTGTTTTTT
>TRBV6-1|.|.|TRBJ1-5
CASSEGSQGPNQPQHF
TGTGCCAGCAGTGAAGGTAGCCAGGGGCCAAATCAGCCCCAGCATTTT
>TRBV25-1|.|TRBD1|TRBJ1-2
CASSFRQGKYYGYTF
TGTGCCAGCAGTTTCCGACAGGGGAAGTACTATGGCTACACCTTC
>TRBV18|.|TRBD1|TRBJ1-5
CASSTRQGGQPQHF
TGTGCCAGCTCAACCAGACAGGGTGGTCAGCCCCAGCATTTT
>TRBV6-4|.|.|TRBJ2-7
CASQKRLAKGGLF
TGTGCCAGCCAGAAGAGGCTCGCCAAGGGTGGACTCTTC
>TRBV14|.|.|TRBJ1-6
CASSQNRPGNSPLHF
TGTGCCAGCAGCCAGAACAGGCCGGGAAATTCACCCCTCCACTTT
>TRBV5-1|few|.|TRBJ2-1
CASSLELYNEQFF
TGCGCCAGCAGCTTGGAACTTTACAATGAGCAGTTCTTC
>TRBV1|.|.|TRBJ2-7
CTSSQALSGGYEQYF
TGCACCAGCAGCCAAGCTCTTAGCGGGGGTTACGAGCAGTACTTC
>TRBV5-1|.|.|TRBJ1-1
CASSFGQANTEAFF
TGCGCCAGCAGCTTCGGGCAAGCGAACACTGAAGCTTTCTTT